The rows below give T cell receptor beta chains drawn from one sample of a study of cytomegalovirus exposure and HLA in healthy donors. Sequencing used immunoSEQ multiplex PCR; TCRdb keeps in-frame clones, though not all of them. The repertoire holds around 150,000 clones, about 82% seen once, with around 2.4% in the top ten. The sample was PBMCs. The receptors here all came from a man under 40 in good health and CMV-seropositive. Each CDR3 is given with its conserved first and last residue.

V gene: TRBV5-6
J gene: TRBJ2-1
CDR3 protein: CASSLDMYNEQFF

V gene: TRBV25-1
J gene: TRBJ1-2
CDR3 protein: CASSELGEVGYTF

V gene: TRBV27
J gene: TRBJ2-7
CDR3 protein: CASSPGQTYYEQYF

V gene: TRBV18
J gene: TRBJ2-3
CDR3 protein: CASSAAGTDTQYF

V gene: TRBV5-1
J gene: TRBJ2-1
CDR3 protein: CASSLVETVDEQFF

V gene: TRBV5-1
J gene: TRBJ2-7
CDR3 protein: CASRVDRDSEQYF

V gene: TRBV29-1
J gene: TRBJ2-1
CDR3 protein: CSVEGTRDSYNEQFF

V gene: TRBV13
J gene: TRBJ1-6
CDR3 protein: CASSWTFRDRVNSPLHF

V gene: TRBV18
J gene: TRBJ1-5
CDR3 protein: CASSAGQGLGQPQHF

V gene: TRBV7-9
J gene: TRBJ2-5
CDR3 protein: CASSPPSGGKETQYF

V gene: TRBV19
J gene: TRBJ1-5
CDR3 protein: CASSIGGQPQHF

V gene: TRBV7-2
J gene: TRBJ2-3
CDR3 protein: CASTSFGQTDTQYF

V gene: TRBV7-6
J gene: TRBJ1-1
CDR3 protein: CASSLTPNTEAFF

V gene: TRBV12-5
J gene: TRBJ2-5
CDR3 protein: CASGYQPGGWEETQYF

V gene: TRBV5-1
J gene: TRBJ2-2
CDR3 protein: CASSLGAPLAGELFF

V gene: TRBV10-3
J gene: TRBJ1-1
CDR3 protein: CAISGRGTHDTEAFF

V gene: TRBV27
J gene: TRBJ2-7
CDR3 protein: CASTTRDRSYEQYF

V gene: TRBV14
J gene: TRBJ2-1
CDR3 protein: CASSLVRGRGNEQFF

V gene: TRBV7-9
J gene: TRBJ2-3
CDR3 protein: CASSSDRGSTDTQYF

V gene: TRBV6-5
J gene: TRBJ1-1
CDR3 protein: CASSYRGGTEAFF

V gene: TRBV18
J gene: TRBJ2-1
CDR3 protein: CASSPLAGAEQFF

V gene: TRBV9
J gene: TRBJ1-2
CDR3 protein: CASSVGLGQGPGYTF

V gene: TRBV19
J gene: TRBJ1-5
CDR3 protein: CASSIDSGTGVRGQPQHF

V gene: TRBV19
J gene: TRBJ1-1
CDR3 protein: CASSIIRNTEAFF

V gene: TRBV7-9
J gene: TRBJ2-7
CDR3 protein: CASSSTGQGKYEQYF

V gene: TRBV6-5
J gene: TRBJ1-5
CDR3 protein: CASSIYHGSNQPQHF

V gene: TRBV5-1
J gene: TRBJ1-1
CDR3 protein: CASSLEGTGQRKAFF

V gene: TRBV5-4
J gene: TRBJ2-1
CDR3 protein: CASSIRDNEQFF

V gene: TRBV13
J gene: TRBJ1-1
CDR3 protein: CASSLALNTEAFF

V gene: TRBV2
J gene: TRBJ1-2
CDR3 protein: CASSLRGTGGGYTF

V gene: TRBV5-4
J gene: TRBJ2-7
CDR3 protein: CASSFTGTGVQYF

V gene: TRBV20-1
J gene: TRBJ2-3
CDR3 protein: CSAINRVQYF

V gene: TRBV11-2
J gene: TRBJ2-1
CDR3 protein: CASSPGTGVYNEQFF

V gene: TRBV11-2
J gene: TRBJ1-2
CDR3 protein: CASSPGGYGYTF

V gene: TRBV5-5
J gene: TRBJ2-1
CDR3 protein: CASSLYGLLQNEQFF

V gene: TRBV27
J gene: TRBJ2-7
CDR3 protein: CASSMVSGGYEQYF

V gene: TRBV2
J gene: TRBJ2-3
CDR3 protein: CASSEEGGAITDTQYF

V gene: TRBV7-2
J gene: TRBJ2-1
CDR3 protein: CASSLMGQGANEQFF

V gene: TRBV9
J gene: TRBJ1-4
CDR3 protein: CASSVDSKGLGEKLFF

V gene: TRBV19
J gene: TRBJ2-3
CDR3 protein: CASSIWAGGADTQYF

V gene: TRBV5-1
J gene: TRBJ2-1
CDR3 protein: CASSPRDYNEQFF

V gene: TRBV5-5
J gene: TRBJ2-7
CDR3 protein: CASSTLAATEQYF

V gene: TRBV29-1
J gene: TRBJ1-2
CDR3 protein: CSVETAGHGYTF

V gene: TRBV4-2
J gene: TRBJ2-1
CDR3 protein: CASSQDPIVAGRNEQFF

V gene: TRBV5-1
J gene: TRBJ1-4
CDR3 protein: CASSLWGTGGEKLFF

V gene: TRBV9
J gene: TRBJ1-1
CDR3 protein: CASSAWSTEAFF

V gene: TRBV6-5
J gene: TRBJ2-7
CDR3 protein: CASASGTGTYEQYF

V gene: TRBV7-2
J gene: TRBJ1-1
CDR3 protein: CASSSDYGNTEAFF

V gene: TRBV15
J gene: TRBJ2-4
CDR3 protein: CATSRWPPPAGRPRNIQYF

V gene: TRBV7-9
J gene: TRBJ1-5
CDR3 protein: CASSLGPRGLGQPQHF

V gene: TRBV9
J gene: TRBJ1-2
CDR3 protein: CASSVDRNYGYTF

V gene: TRBV7-9
J gene: TRBJ2-7
CDR3 protein: CASSLLLAGDHHSYEQYF

V gene: TRBV13
J gene: TRBJ2-1
CDR3 protein: CASSLGRGGPYNEQFF

V gene: TRBV4-3
J gene: TRBJ2-5
CDR3 protein: CASSQDWSGISSGTQYF

V gene: TRBV4-3
J gene: TRBJ1-1
CDR3 protein: CASRQDFGVNTEAFF